Below, 5 T cell receptor beta chains from the same sample are listed, as sequenced in a study of T-cell memory formation after mild COVID-19 (dated by TCRdb to the early 2020s). The protocol used for the library was 5' RACE. Sequencing relied on an Illumina NovaSeq 6000. Through fastp at Q25 and MiXCR, TCRdb rebuilt clones from the public reads, retaining in-frame beta chains. Identical CDR3 proteins give one entry, which carries the most common genes and DNA. This sample has about 120,000 distinct CDR3 sequences in its table, and roughly 15% of those were observed once. Together, the top ten hold about 15% of the sample. Sequenced input: PBMCs or a T cell subset sorted from them (not recorded which). These receptor sequences come from an adult woman who had mild COVID-19 (a few samples of this study predate the infection). The sample titles of this study are shuffled in the database, so cell type and time point are left out; the donor was told from shared clones.

The V gene is TRBV5-1, the J gene TRBJ2-1, with D perhaps matching TRBD2 (5 bases). This CDR3 region has 13 residues. The germline gives CDR1 SGHRS, CDR2 YFSETQ. Trimming took off 0 bases at V and 9 bases at J, with 10 bases between the two ends. CDR3 nucleotide sequence: TGCGCCAGCAGCTTGGTCTCCGAGGGTGAGCAGTTCTTC. Its translation: CASSLVSEGEQFF.

The V and J genes are TRBV7-6 and TRBJ2-3; 7 bases are a match to TRBD2. The V segment lost 6 bases and the J segment 3 bases; nucleotides outside the gene matches: 9. The CDR3 extends over 15 amino acids. The germline V gene has CDR1 SGHVS and CDR2 FNYEAQ. The CDR3 loop is CASSVTGTITDTQYF. For the CDR3, the DNA is TGTGCCAGCAGTGTAACCGGGACTATTACAGATACGCAGTATTTT.

The gene calls are TRBV12-3 or TRBV12-4 and TRBJ1-5; possible D gene TRBD1, 5 bases. This CDR3 spans 18 amino acids. The germline V and J ends were trimmed by 1 base and 0 bases, with 16 bases remaining between them. As DNA, the CDR3 is TGTGCCAGCAGTTTAGTTGGGGACGGTAGATATAGCAATCAGCCCCAGCATTTT. Residues: CASSLVGDGRYSNQPQHF.

The chain recombines TRBV29-1 with TRBJ2-4; no clear D gene. Per the germline V gene, CDR1 is SQVTM and CDR2 is ANQGSEA. Trimming removed 4 bases at V and 11 bases at J, with 18 bases between. This CDR3 contains 13 residues. CDR3 in amino acids: CSVAVSIGSVQYF. CDR3 DNA: TGCAGCGTTGCGGTTTCGATCGGCTCGGTTCAGTACTTC.

This clonotype was seen more than once but under ten times. The chain carries TRBV12-3 or TRBV12-4 and TRBJ2-5; TRBD2 matches at 8 bases. CDR3 size: 15 residues. V gave up 3 bases and J gave up 3 bases; unmatched junction bases: 6. The CDR3 coding sequence is TGTGCCAGCAGTTTTGGGACTAGGTCAAAAGAGACCCAGTACTTC. Protein sequence: CASSFGTRSKETQYF.